What follows are 22 T cell receptor beta chains derived from one specimen sequenced in a study of OX40 agonist ivuxolimab in advanced cancers. Assay: immunoSEQ multiplex PCR; the TCRdb copy retains only in-frame clones and omits some. The data contain 70,000 to 85,000 clones, roughly 90% of them singletons. This specimen was CD4+ or CD8+ T cells sorted from blood, taken in a trial of the OX40 agonist ivuxolimab. Receptors originate from an adult with an advanced solid tumor such as melanoma, head and neck, liver or kidney cancer.

The V call is TRBV5-1, the J call TRBJ1-2; D uncertain. The length of the CDR3 is 14 residues. The V gene lost 1 base and the J gene lost 4 bases, with 11 bases spanning the gap. Looked up from germline, CDR1 is SGHRS and CDR2 is YFSETQ. The CDR3 nucleotides are TGCGCCAGCAGCTTGAACAGCCCTAGCTATGGCTACACCTTC. Protein product: CASSLNSPSYGYTF.

V and J are TRBV4-2 and TRBJ2-1; 12 bases agree with TRBD2. Germline-derived CDR1 and CDR2 are LGHNA and YNFKEQ. The V and J ends lost 1 base and 7 bases, in that order; junction bases with no gene match: 5. This CDR3 contains 16 residues. The CDR3 DNA reads TGTGCCAGCAGCCAAGCGGCGGGACTAGCGGGTAATGAGCAGTTCTTC. Encoded protein: CASSQAAGLAGNEQFF.

This clone was observed a single time. The J gene is TRBJ1-2, the V gene TRBV29-1, with a possible D match to TRBD1 (5 bases). The CDR3 covers 13 residues. The V end lost 6 bases, the J end lost 0 bases, and 11 bases lay between the germline ends. Germline V gene lookup returns CDR1 SQVTM and CDR2 ANQGSEA. The CDR3 coding sequence is TGCAGCGTCGCCCAGGGCGCTAACTATGGCTACACCTTC. Translating gives CSVAQGANYGYTF.

The V gene is TRBV30, the J gene TRBJ2-3; D gene uncertain. This CDR3 has 14 amino acids. In germline, CDR1 is GTSNPN, CDR2 SVGIG (reference sequence). Deletions cut 0 bases from V and 6 bases from J, with 13 bases between. This CDR3 is CAWSVRLGVDTQYF. The CDR3 DNA sequence: TGTGCCTGGAGTGTACGTCTGGGCGTCGATACGCAGTATTTT. Based on the CDR3 plus reference TRBV30 and TRBJ2-3, the full variable domain is SQTIHQWPATLVQPVGSPLSLECTVEGTSNPNLYWYRQAAGRGLQLLFYSVGIGQISSEVPQNLSASRPQDRQFILSSKKLLLSDSGFYLCAWSVRLGVDTQYFGPGTRLTVL.

V gene TRBV6-1 combines with J gene TRBJ2-3, with D unclear. The CDR3 is made up of 18 amino acids. Germline V lookup: CDR1 MNHNS, CDR2 SASEGT. The V end lost 0 bases, the J end lost 0 bases, and 16 bases lay between the germline ends. In DNA, the CDR3 is TGTGCCAGCAGTGAAGCGTACGTAAGACGGGCTAGCACAGATACGCAGTATTTT. Translating it yields CASSEAYVRRASTDTQYF.

The chain employs TRBV5-6 and TRBJ2-2, with no clear D. Between the trimmed V and J ends, which lost 4 bases and 2 bases, there was a span of 12 bases. The CDR3 contains 15 residues. Germline assignment: CDR1 SGHDT and CDR2 YYEEEE. For the CDR3, the DNA is TGTGCCAGCAGCAGAACGCCGACTAACACCGGGGAGCTGTTTTTT. Protein product: CASSRTPTNTGELFF.

The chain's CDR3 is CASSSIDSRNNEQFF. The CDR3 DNA follows: TGTGCCAGTAGCTCTATCGATAGCAGAAACAATGAGCAGTTCTTC. The J gene is TRBJ2-1, the V gene TRBV19; D is unclear. Germline V CDR1 and CDR2: LNHDA, SQIVND (reference sequence). Trimming stripped 6 bases from V and 5 bases from J, with 17 bases between. There are 15 residues in the CDR3. Supplemented by reference TRBV19 and TRBJ2-1, the full variable domain reads DGGITQSPKYLFRKEGQNVTLSCEQNLNHDAMYWYRQDPGQGLRLIYYSQIVNDFQKGDIAEGYSVSREKKESFPLTVTSAQKNPTAFYLCASSSIDSRNNEQFFGPGTRLTVL.

The table lists this clone with a count of one. V and J are TRBV5-8 and TRBJ2-1; tentatively, D is TRBD2 (6 bases). The CDR3 is 13 residues long. Germline V gene lookup returns CDR1 SGHTS and CDR2 YDEGEE. Trimming cost V 4 bases and J 9 bases, with 14 bases left between them. The CDR3: CASSIGGVAEQFF. Written as DNA, the CDR3 is TGTGCCAGCAGCATCGGCGGGGTGGCTGAGCAGTTCTTC.

The chain uses TRBV6-6 and TRBJ2-4; 7 bases are a match to TRBD2. This CDR3 has 14 amino acids. In germline, CDR1 is MNHNY, CDR2 SVGAGI (reference sequence). V lost 9 bases, J lost 7 bases, and 12 bases stayed unmatched. The CDR3 is CASSAGTMGNIQYF. In DNA, the CDR3 is TGTGCCAGTTCAGCCGGGACTATGGGGAACATTCAGTACTTC.

The rearrangement joins TRBV2 to TRBJ1-1, with D perhaps matching TRBD1 (6 bases). Germline V gene sequence: CDR1 SNHLY, CDR2 FYNNEI. V dropped 2 bases and J dropped 5 bases, with 6 bases sitting between them. CDR3 length: 12 residues. CDR3 region: CASSEQGTEAFF. The CDR3 bases are TGTGCCAGCAGTGAACAGGGGACTGAAGCTTTCTTT.

The chain links TRBV4-1 to TRBJ1-4; perhaps TRBD1 as D (6 bases). CDR1 MGHRA and CDR2 YSYEKL come from the germline V gene. There are 15 residues in the CDR3. V shed 1 base and J shed 8 bases, with 14 bases lying between them. The CDR3 sequence is CASSQVQGREEKLFF. The CDR3 region has the DNA TGCGCCAGCAGCCAAGTACAGGGTCGAGAGGAAAAACTGTTTTTT.

V is TRBV6-5 and J is TRBJ1-1; 8 bases agree with TRBD1. The germline V gene has CDR1 MNHEY and CDR2 SVGAGI. This CDR3 spans 13 amino acids. The J segment lost 4 bases and the V segment lost 7 bases, leaving 5 bases of the junction unmatched. The CDR3 loop reads CASNPGQGTEAFF. CDR3 in DNA: TGTGCCAGCAACCCAGGACAGGGCACTGAAGCTTTCTTT.

The chain carries TRBV27 and TRBJ2-3; 16 bases are shared with TRBD2. This CDR3 has 18 amino acids. V was pared by 4 bases and J by 2 bases, with 6 bases of the junction left unmatched. Germline assignment: CDR1 MNHEY and CDR2 SMNVEV (reference sequence). CDR3 nucleotides: TGTGCCAGCAGTTCTCCGGGACTAGCGGGAGGGGACACAGATACGCAGTATTTT. Translation: CASSSPGLAGGDTDTQYF.

The rearrangement uses TRBV28 and TRBJ1-1; 7 bases match TRBD1. V lost 2 bases to trimming and J lost 3 bases; unmatched junction nucleotides: 9. CDR3 length equals 16 residues. Germline lookup yields CDR1 MDHEN and CDR2 SYDVKM. The CDR3 region has the DNA TGTGCCAGCAGTTTAGAACAGGGGACTCCTTACACTGAAGCTTTCTTT. It encodes CASSLEQGTPYTEAFF.

The chain combines TRBV6-5 with TRBJ2-7, with 8 nucleotides matching TRBD1. Looked up from germline, CDR1 is MNHEY and CDR2 is SVGAGI. V was pared by 10 bases and J by 4 bases, with 12 bases of the junction left unmatched. This CDR3 is built from 14 residues. This CDR3 is CATTNRQGAYEQYF. CDR3 nucleotides: TGTGCCACAACAAATCGGCAGGGGGCATACGAGCAGTACTTC.

This sequence joins TRBV5-3 and TRBJ1-3; D is perhaps TRBD1 (5 bases). TRBV5-3 counts as an open reading frame of uncertain function. V was pared by 4 bases and J by 0 bases, with 14 bases between. The CDR3 contains 16 residues. CDR3 amino acids: CARSATESNSGNTIYF. As DNA, the CDR3 is TGTGCCAGAAGCGCGACAGAATCGAACTCTGGAAACACCATATATTTT.

The chain's CDR3 is CASSIAQGPFPQYF. The CDR3 nucleotides are TGTGCCAGTAGTATCGCACAGGGACCTTTTCCCCAGTACTTC. The chain joins TRBV19 to TRBJ2-5; D is perhaps TRBD1 (6 bases). This CDR3 region has 14 residues. The V end lost 3 bases, the J end lost 9 bases, and 17 bases lay between the germline ends. Germline V gene data show CDR1 as LNHDA and CDR2 as SQIVND (reference sequence).

The rearrangement joins TRBV7-2 to TRBJ2-7; D ambiguous. The CDR3 extends over 14 amino acids. V lost 5 bases and J lost 0, with 11 bases in between. Germline assignment: CDR1 SGHTA and CDR2 FQGNSA. CDR3 sequence: CASSPDVSSYEQYF. CDR3 coding DNA: TGTGCCAGCAGCCCCGACGTAAGCTCCTACGAGCAGTACTTC.

The genes are TRBV5-6 and TRBJ2-1; tentative D call: TRBD2 (5 bases). The CDR3 spans 14 residues. V shed 4 bases and J shed 4 bases, with 12 bases lying between them. The germline CDR1 and CDR2 sequences are SGHDT and YYEEEE. Written as DNA, the CDR3 is TGTGCCAGCAGCCTGGCCTCGGGGTACAATGAGCAGTTCTTC. Translation: CASSLASGYNEQFF.

Notes on this clone: Other nucleotide sequences in the sample specify the same CDR3. DNA of the CDR3: TGTGCCAGCAGCTTAGACGGGGATACGCAGTATTTT. It yields the protein CASSLDGDTQYF. The chain combines TRBV11-2 with TRBJ2-3; D not certain. The V and J ends lost 0 bases and 6 bases respectively, with 4 bases between them. Per germline, CDR1 SGHAT and CDR2 FQNNGV. This CDR3 has 12 amino acids.

This clone was recorded only once. The V call is TRBV29-1, the J call TRBJ2-5; TRBD1 aligns across 7 bases. V was pared by 4 bases and J by 4 bases, with 3 bases of the junction left unmatched. Germline-derived CDR1 and CDR2 are SQVTM and ANQGSEA. The CDR3 has 12 residues. The CDR3 reads CSVVGTVETQYF. In DNA form, the CDR3 reads TGCAGCGTTGTGGGGACAGTAGAGACCCAGTACTTC.

The rearrangement uses TRBV5-6 and TRBJ2-7, with D possibly called TRBD1 or TRBD2 (5 bases each). The CDR3 runs to 15 residues. Germline CDR1 SGHDT, CDR2 YYEEEE. V was pared by 7 bases and J by 0 bases, with 17 bases between. The CDR3 reads CASGKGSVSSYEQYF. Here the CDR3 DNA reads TGTGCCAGCGGGAAGGGGAGCGTAAGCTCCTACGAGCAGTACTTC.